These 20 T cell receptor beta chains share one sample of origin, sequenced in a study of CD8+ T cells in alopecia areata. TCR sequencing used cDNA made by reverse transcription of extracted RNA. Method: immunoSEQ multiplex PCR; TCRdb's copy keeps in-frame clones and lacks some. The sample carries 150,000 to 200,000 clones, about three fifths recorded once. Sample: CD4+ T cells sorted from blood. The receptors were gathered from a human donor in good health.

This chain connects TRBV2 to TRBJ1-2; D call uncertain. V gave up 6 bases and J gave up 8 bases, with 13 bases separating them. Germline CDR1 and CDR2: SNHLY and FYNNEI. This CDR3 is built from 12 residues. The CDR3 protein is CASSSVSYGYTF. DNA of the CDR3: TGTGCCAGCAGCTCTGTGTCGTACGGCTACACCTTC.

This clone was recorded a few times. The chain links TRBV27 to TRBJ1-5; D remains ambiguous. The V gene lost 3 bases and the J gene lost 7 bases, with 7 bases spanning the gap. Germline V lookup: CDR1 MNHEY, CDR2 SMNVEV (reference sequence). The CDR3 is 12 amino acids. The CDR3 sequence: CASSFVDQPQHF. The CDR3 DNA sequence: TGTGCCAGCAGTTTCGTGGACCAGCCCCAGCATTTT.

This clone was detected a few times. Written as DNA, the CDR3 is TGTGCCAGCAAGTACCCTTCGGCCGGCAATCAGCCCCAGCATTTT. Its protein is CASKYPSAGNQPQHF. The chain carries TRBV28 and TRBJ1-5; D is undetermined. Germline loops: CDR1 MDHEN, CDR2 SYDVKM. V lost 7 bases, J lost 2 bases, and 15 bases lay in between. The CDR3 contains 15 residues. The full variable domain, completed using reference TRBV28 and TRBJ1-5, is DVKVTQSSRYLVKRTGEKVFLECVQDMDHENMFWYRQDPGLGLRLIYFSYDVKMKEKGDIPEGYSVSREKKERFSLILESASTNQTSMYLCASKYPSAGNQPQHFGDGTRLSIL.

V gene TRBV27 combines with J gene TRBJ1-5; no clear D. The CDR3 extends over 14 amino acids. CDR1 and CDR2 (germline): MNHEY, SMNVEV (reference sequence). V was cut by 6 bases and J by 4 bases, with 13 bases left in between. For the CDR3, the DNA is TGTGCCAGCAGGGCCCTGTCAGCTAATCAGCCCCAGCATTTT. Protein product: CASRALSANQPQHF.

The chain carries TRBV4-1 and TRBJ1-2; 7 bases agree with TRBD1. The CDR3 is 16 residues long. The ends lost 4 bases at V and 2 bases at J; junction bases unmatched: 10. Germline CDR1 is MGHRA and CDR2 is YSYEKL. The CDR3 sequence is CASSLITGAGNYGYTF. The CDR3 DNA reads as TGCGCCAGCAGCCTAATAACAGGGGCGGGGAACTATGGCTACACCTTC.

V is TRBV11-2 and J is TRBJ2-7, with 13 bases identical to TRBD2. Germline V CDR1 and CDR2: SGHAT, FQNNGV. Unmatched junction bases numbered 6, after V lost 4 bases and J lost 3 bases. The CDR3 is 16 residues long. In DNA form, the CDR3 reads TGTGCCAGCAGCTGGACTAGCGGGAGTTTATTCTACGAGCAGTACTTC. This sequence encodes CASSWTSGSLFYEQYF.

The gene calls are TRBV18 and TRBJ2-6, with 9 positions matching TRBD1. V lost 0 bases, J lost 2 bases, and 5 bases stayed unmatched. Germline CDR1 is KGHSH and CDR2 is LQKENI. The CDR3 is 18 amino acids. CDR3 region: CASSPPGQGIAGANVLTF. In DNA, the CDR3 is TGTGCCAGCTCACCACCAGGACAGGGGATCGCTGGGGCCAACGTCCTGACTTTC.

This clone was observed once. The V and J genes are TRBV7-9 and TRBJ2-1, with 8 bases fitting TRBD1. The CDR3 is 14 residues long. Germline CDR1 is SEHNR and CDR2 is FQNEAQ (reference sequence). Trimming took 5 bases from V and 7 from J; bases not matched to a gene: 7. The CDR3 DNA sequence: TGTGCCAGCAGCGACCAGGGGGCTGGGAATGAGCAGTTCTTC. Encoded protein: CASSDQGAGNEQFF.

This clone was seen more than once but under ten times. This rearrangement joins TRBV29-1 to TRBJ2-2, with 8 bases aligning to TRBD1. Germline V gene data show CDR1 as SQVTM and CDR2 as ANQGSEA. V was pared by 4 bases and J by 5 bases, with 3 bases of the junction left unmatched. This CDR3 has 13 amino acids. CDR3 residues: CSVARTGTGELFF. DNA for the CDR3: TGCAGCGTTGCACGGACAGGGACCGGGGAGCTGTTTTTT.

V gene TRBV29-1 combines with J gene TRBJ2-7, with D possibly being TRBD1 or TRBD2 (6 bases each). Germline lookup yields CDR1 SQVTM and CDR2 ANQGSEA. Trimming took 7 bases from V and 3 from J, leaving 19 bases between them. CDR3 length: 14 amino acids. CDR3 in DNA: TGCAGCGCGACGAAAGGGGGGCGCGGCTACGAGCAGTACTTC. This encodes CSATKGGRGYEQYF.

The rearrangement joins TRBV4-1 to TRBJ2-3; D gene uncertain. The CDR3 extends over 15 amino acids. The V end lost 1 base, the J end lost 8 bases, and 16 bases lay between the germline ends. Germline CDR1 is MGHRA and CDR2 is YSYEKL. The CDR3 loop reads CASSQALPGQGTQYF. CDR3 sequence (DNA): TGCGCCAGCAGCCAAGCTCTTCCCGGGCAAGGTACGCAGTATTTT.

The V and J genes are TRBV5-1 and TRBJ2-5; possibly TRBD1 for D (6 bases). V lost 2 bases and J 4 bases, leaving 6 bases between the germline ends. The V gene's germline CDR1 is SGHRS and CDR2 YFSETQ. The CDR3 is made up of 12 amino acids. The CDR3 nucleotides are TGCGCCAGCAGCTTACAGGGAGAGACCCAGTACTTC. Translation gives CASSLQGETQYF.

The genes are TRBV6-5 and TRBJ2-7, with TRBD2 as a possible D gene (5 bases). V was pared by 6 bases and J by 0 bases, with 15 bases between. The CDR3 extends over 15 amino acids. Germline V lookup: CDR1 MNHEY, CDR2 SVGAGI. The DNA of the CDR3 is TGTGCCAGCAGGCTCGGGCGGGCGAGCTCCTACGAGCAGTACTTC. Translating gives CASRLGRASSYEQYF.

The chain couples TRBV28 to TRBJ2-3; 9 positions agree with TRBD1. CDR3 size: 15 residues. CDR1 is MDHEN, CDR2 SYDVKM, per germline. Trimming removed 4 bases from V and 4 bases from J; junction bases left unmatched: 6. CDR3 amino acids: CASSSPRTGADTQYF. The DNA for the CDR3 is TGTGCCAGCAGTTCGCCACGGACAGGGGCAGATACGCAGTATTTT.

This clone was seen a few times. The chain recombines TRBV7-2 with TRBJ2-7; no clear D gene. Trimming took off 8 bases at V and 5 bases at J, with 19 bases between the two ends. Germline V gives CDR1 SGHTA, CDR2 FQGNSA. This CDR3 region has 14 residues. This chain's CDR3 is CASARGLTSNEQYF. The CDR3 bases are TGTGCCAGCGCCCGTGGGCTTACCTCTAACGAGCAGTACTTC. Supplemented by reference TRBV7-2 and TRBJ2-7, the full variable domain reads GAGVSQSPSNKVTEKGKDVELRCDPISGHTALYWYRQSLGQGLEFLIYFQGNSAPDKSGLPSDRFSAERTGGSVSTLTIQRTQQEDSAVYLCASARGLTSNEQYFGPGTRLTVT.

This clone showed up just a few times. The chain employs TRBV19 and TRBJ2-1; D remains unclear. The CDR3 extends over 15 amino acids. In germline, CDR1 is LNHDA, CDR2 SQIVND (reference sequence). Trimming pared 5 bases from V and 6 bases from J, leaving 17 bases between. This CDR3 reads CASSAPGFQVNEQFF. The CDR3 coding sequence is TGTGCCAGTAGTGCCCCCGGGTTCCAGGTCAATGAGCAGTTCTTC.

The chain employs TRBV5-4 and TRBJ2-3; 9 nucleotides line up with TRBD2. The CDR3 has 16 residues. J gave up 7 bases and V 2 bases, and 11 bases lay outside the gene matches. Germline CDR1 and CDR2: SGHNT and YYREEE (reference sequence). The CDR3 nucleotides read TGTGCCAGCAGCTTCCCTACGGCGGGAGGGCCGAATACGCAGTATTTT. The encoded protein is CASSFPTAGGPNTQYF.

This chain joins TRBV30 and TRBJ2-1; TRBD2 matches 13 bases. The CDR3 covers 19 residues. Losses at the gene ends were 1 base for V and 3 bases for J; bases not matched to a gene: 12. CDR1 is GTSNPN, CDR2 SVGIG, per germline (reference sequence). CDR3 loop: CAWSGLTSGRGPIYNEQFF. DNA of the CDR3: TGTGCCTGGAGTGGATTAACTAGCGGGAGGGGGCCGATCTACAATGAGCAGTTCTTC. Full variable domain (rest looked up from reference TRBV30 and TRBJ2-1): SQTIHQWPATLVQPVGSPLSLECTVEGTSNPNLYWYRQAAGRGLQLLFYSVGIGQISSEVPQNLSASRPQDRQFILSSKKLLLSDSGFYLCAWSGLTSGRGPIYNEQFFGPGTRLTVL.

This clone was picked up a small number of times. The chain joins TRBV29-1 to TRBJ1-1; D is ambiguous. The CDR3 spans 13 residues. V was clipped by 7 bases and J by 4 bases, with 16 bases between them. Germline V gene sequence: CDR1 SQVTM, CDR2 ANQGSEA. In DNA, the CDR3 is TGCAGCGGACGCACGGGTTCAGGCACTGAAGCTTTCTTT. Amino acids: CSGRTGSGTEAFF.

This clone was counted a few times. CDR3 amino acids: CASSDGTSDTDTQYF. The DNA of the CDR3 is TGTGCCAGCAGTGACGGGACTAGCGACACAGATACGCAGTATTTT. The V and J genes are TRBV6-4 and TRBJ2-3; 10 bases line up with TRBD2. Trimming took 2 bases from V and 2 from J; bases not matched to a gene: 1. Germline values: CDR1 MRHNA, CDR2 SNTAGT. The CDR3 has 15 amino acids.